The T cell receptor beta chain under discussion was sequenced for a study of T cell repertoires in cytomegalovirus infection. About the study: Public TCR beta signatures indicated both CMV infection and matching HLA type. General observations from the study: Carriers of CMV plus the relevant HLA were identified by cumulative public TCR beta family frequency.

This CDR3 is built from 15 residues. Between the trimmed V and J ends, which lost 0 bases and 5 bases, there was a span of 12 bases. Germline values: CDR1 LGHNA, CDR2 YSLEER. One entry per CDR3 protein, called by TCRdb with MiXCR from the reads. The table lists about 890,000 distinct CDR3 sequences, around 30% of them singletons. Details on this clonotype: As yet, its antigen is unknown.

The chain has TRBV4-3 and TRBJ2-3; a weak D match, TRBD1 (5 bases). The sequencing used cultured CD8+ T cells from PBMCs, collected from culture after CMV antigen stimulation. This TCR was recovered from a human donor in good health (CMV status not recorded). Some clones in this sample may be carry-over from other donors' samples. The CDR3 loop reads CASSQDSRAEDTQYF. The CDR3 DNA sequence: TGCGCCAGCAGCCAAGATTCCAGGGCTGAAGATACGCAGTATTTT.